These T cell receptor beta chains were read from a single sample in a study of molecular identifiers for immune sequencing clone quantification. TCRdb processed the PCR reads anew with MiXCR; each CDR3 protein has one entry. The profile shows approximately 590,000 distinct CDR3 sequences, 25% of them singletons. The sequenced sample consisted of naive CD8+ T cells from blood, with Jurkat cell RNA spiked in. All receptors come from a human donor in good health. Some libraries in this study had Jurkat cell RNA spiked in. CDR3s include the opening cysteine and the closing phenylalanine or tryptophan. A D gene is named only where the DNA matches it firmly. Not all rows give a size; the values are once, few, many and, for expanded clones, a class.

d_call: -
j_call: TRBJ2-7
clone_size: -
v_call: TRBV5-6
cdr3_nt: TGTGCCAGCAGACTGAGAGGATCCTACGAGCAGTACTTC
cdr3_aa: CASRLRGSYEQYF

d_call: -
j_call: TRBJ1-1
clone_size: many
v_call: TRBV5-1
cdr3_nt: TGCGCCAGCAGCTACGATACAGATATGAACACTGAAGCTTTCTTT
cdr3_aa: CASSYDTDMNTEAFF

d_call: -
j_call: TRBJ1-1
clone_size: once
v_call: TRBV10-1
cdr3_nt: TGCGCCAGCAGTAGCGTCCGGGACACCCACGGGGCTTTCTTT
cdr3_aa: CASSSVRDTHGAFF

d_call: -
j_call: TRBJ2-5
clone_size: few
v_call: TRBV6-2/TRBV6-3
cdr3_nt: TGTGCCAGCAGCGATCCCCGTGAAACGCAAGAGACCCAGTACTTC
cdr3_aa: CASSDPRETQETQYF

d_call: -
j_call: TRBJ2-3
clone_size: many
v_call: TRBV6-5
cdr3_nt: TGTGCCAGCAGTTGGCTGGGGGGCGGGATTCGGGATACGCAGTATTTT
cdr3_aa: CASSWLGGGIRDTQYF

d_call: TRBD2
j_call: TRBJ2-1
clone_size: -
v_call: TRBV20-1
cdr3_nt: TGCAGTGCTGAGGGACTAGCGGGAAATGAGCAGTTCTTC
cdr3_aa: CSAEGLAGNEQFF

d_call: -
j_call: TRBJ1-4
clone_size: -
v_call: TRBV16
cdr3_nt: TGTGCCAGCAGCCCTTACGCCTATGCAACTAATGAAAAACTGTTTTTT
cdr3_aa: CASSPYAYATNEKLFF

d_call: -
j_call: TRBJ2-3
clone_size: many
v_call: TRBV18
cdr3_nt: TGTGCCAGCTCACCGAGAATGACTCGAGGGGCAGATACGCAGTATTTT
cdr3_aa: CASSPRMTRGADTQYF

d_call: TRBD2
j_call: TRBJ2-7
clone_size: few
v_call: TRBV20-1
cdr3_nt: TGCAGTGCTAGTCGAGCGGGAGGCCTGTTTTACGAGCAGTACTTC
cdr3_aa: CSASRAGGLFYEQYF

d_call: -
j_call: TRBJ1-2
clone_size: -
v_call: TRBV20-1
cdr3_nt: TGCAGTGCTAGAGATTGGGGGGGCGAAGATAACTATGGCTACACCTTC
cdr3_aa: CSARDWGGEDNYGYTF

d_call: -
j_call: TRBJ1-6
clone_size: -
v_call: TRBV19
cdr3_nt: TGTGCCACCTCAGGGAGTAATTCACCCCTCCACTTT
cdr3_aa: CATSGSNSPLHF

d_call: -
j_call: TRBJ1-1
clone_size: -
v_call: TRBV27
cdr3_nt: TGTGCCAGCAGCCTTACCCTTGGTACTGAAGCTTTCTTT
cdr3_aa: CASSLTLGTEAFF

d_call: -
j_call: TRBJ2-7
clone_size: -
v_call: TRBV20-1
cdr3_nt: TGCAGTGCTAGGGGGGAGCTAAACTCCTACGAGCAGTACTTC
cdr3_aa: CSARGELNSYEQYF

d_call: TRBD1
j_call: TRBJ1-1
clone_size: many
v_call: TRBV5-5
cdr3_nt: TGTGCCAGCAGCTTGGCCCCAGGGGGGGCGGGTGAAGCTTTCTTT
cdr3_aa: CASSLAPGGAGEAFF

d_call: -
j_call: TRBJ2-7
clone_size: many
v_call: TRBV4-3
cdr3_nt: TGCGCCAGCAGCCAAGAGGAAGCGGCCGAGCAGTACTTC
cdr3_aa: CASSQEEAAEQYF

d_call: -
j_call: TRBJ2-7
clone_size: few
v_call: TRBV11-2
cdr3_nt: TGTGCCAGCAGCTCACTAGGGGGGGACCCCTACGAGCAGTACTTC
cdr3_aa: CASSSLGGDPYEQYF

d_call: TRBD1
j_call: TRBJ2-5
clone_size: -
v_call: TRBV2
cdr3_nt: TGTGCCAGCAGAGACAGGGGGCCGGAGACCCAGTACTTC
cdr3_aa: CASRDRGPETQYF

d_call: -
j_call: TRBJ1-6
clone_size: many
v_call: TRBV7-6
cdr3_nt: TGTGCCAGCAGCTTAGAGGACAGTAATTCACCCCTCCACTTT
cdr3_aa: CASSLEDSNSPLHF

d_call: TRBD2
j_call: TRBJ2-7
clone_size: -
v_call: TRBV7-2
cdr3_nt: TGTGCCAGCAGCTCCAGCGGGGGGCAGCCCTACGAGCAGTACTTC
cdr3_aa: CASSSSGGQPYEQYF

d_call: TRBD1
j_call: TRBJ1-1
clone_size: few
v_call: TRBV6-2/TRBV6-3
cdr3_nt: TGTGCCAGCAGTTACGCGGAGGACAGGGGGCATACTGAAGCTTTCTTT
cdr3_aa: CASSYAEDRGHTEAFF

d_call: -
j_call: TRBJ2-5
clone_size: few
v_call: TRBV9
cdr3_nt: TGTGCCAGCAGCGAGACCGGAAACACCGGGTGGGAGACCCAGTACTTC
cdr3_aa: CASSETGNTGWETQYF

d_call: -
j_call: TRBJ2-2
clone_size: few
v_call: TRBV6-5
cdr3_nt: TGTGCCATATCTCCTCGGGACACCGGGGAGCTGTTTTTT
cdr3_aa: CAISPRDTGELFF

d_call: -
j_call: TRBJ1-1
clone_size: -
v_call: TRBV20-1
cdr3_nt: TGCGGTGCTAGTAGGTTACGGGGGACACCCGACGGGGAAGCTTTCTTT
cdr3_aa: CGASRLRGTPDGEAFF

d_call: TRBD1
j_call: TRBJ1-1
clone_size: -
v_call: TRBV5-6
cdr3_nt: TGTGCCACCACCCTCGACAGGGCGGCCACTGAAGCTTTCTTT
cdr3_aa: CATTLDRAATEAFF

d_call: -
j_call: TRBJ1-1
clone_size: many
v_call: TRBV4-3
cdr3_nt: TGCGCCAGCAGCCAAGATTTGAGCTATGAAGCTTTCTTT
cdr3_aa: CASSQDLSYEAFF

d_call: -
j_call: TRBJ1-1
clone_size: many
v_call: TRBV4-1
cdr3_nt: TGCGCCAGCAGCCAAGATCCTCAGGCCGCTTTCTTT
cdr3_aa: CASSQDPQAAFF

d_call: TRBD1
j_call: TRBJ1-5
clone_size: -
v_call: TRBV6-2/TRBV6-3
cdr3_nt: TGTGCCAGCAGTGAGGACAGGGCCATCCTAATCCCCCGAAATCAGCCCCAGCATTTT
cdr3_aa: CASSEDRAILIPRNQPQHF

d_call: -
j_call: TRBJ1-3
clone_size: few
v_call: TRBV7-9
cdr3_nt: TGTGCCAGCAGCTTGGCCCTCATGAACTCTGGAAACACCATATATTTT
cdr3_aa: CASSLALMNSGNTIYF

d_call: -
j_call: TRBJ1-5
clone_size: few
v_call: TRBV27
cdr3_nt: TGTGCCAGCAGTTTATCGGGGACCGATACAAGCGAGGCCCAGCATTTT
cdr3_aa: CASSLSGTDTSEAQHF

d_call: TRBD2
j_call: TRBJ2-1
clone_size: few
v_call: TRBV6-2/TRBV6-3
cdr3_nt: TGTGCCAGCAGTTACGGGACTAGCGGAAACAATGAGCAGTTCTTC
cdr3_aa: CASSYGTSGNNEQFF

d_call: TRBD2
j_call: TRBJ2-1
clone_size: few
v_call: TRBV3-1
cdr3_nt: TGTGCCAGCAGCCCCCGGGACTACCGCCACAATGAGCAGTTCTTC
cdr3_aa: CASSPRDYRHNEQFF

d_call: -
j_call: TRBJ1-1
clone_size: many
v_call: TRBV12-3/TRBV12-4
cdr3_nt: TGTGCCACCCAGGTCACTGAAGCTTTCTTT
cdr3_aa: CATQVTEAFF

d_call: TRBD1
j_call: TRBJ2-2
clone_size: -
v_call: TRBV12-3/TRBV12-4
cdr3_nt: TGTGCCAGCAGTCTCTTCTCGACAGGGGGCGCGCCAGACACCGGGGAGCTGTTTTTT
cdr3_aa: CASSLFSTGGAPDTGELFF

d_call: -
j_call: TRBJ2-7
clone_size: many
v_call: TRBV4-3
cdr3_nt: TGCGCCAGCAGCCAAGTACAGGGAGACGAGCAGTACTTC
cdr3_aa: CASSQVQGDEQYF

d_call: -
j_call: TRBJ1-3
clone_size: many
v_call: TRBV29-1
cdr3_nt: TGCAGCGTTGAAAGCTTCATGTCGGGTTCTGGAAACACCATATATTTT
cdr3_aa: CSVESFMSGSGNTIYF

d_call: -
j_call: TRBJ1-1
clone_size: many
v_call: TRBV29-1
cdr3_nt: TGCAGCGTTGGCCCCAGGGCGCCCACTGAAGCTTTCTTT
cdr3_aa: CSVGPRAPTEAFF

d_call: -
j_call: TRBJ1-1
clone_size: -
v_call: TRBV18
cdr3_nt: TGTGCCAGCTCACCACGTAGCGGGGGTGGCACTGAAGCTTTCTTT
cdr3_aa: CASSPRSGGGTEAFF

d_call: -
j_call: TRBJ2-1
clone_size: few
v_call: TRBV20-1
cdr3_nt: TGCAGTGCTAGACCAGGCGGGTCGGCATACGAGCAGTTCTTC
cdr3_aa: CSARPGGSAYEQFF

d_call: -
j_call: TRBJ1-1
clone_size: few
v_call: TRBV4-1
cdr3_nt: TGCGCCAGCAGCCAAGATGACGGGGAAGGATGGACTGAAGCTTTCTTT
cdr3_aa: CASSQDDGEGWTEAFF

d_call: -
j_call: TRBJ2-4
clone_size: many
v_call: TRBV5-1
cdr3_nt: TGCGCCAGCACGGCGGGCCTTAAAGGGGCCAAAAACATTCAGTACTTC
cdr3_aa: CASTAGLKGAKNIQYF

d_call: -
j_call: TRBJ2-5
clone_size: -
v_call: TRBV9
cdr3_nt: TGTGCCAGCAGCAACCGAGGGAACCAACAAGAGACCCAGTACTTC
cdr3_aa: CASSNRGNQQETQYF

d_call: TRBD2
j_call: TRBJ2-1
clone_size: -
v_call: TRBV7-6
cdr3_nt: TGTGCCAGCAGAGCACAAGTAGCGGGAGTCAATGAGCAGTTCTTC
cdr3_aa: CASRAQVAGVNEQFF

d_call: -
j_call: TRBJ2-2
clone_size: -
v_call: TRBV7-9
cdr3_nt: TGTGCCAGCAGCTTTCCCGTCAGACTGAACACCGGGGAGCTGTTATTT
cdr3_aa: CASSFPVRLNTGELLF

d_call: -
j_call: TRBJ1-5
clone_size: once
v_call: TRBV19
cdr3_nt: TGTGCCGGTAGTATAATGGGTTGGTCCAGTAGCAATCAGCCCCAGCATTTT
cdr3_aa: CAGSIMGWSSSNQPQHF

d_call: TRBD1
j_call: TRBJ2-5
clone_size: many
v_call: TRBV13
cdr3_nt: TGTGCCAGCAGCTTGGACAGGGGGCGAAGAGAGACCCAGTACTTC
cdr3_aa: CASSLDRGRRETQYF

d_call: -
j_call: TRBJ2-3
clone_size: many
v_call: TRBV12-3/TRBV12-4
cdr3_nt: TGTGCCAGCAGCTCCCCGGGGGTCGGGGCCACAGATACGCAGTATTTT
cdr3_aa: CASSSPGVGATDTQYF

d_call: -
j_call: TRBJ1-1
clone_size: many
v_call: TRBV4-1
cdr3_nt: TGCGCCAGCAGCTTTACGGCGGCTGAAGCTTTCTTT
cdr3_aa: CASSFTAAEAFF

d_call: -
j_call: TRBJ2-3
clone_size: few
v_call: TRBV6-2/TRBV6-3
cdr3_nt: TGTGCCAGCAGTTACTCTTCCCATAGCACAGATACGCAGTATTTT
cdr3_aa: CASSYSSHSTDTQYF

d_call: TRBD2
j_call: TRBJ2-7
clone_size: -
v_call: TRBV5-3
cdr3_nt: TGTGCCAGCAGCACCGGACTAGCTACCGAGCAGTACTTC
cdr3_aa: CASSTGLATEQYF

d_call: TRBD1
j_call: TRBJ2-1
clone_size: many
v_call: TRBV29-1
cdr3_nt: TGCAGCGGGGGACAGGGGTCCAATGAGCAGTTCTTC
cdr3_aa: CSGGQGSNEQFF

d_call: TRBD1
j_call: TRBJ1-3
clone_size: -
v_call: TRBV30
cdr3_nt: TGTGCCTGGAGTGGACAGGGGGGAAGGGTAAACACCATATATTTT
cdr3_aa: CAWSGQGGRVNTIYF

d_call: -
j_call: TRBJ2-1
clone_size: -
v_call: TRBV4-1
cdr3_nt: TGCGCCAGCAGCCAAAATGGGGTTGTGGAGTTCTTC
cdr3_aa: CASSQNGVVEFF

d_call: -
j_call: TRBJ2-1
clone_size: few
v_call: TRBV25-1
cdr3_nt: TGTGCCAGCAGCCACTGGCTGTCCATCGGAGACAATGAGCAGTTCTTC
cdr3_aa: CASSHWLSIGDNEQFF

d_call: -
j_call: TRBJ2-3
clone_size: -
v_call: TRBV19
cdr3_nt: TGTGCCAGTAGTATAATAGGACCTAGCACAGATACGCAGTATTTT
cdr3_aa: CASSIIGPSTDTQYF

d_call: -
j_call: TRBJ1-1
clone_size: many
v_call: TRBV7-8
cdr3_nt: TGTGCCAGCAGCTTAGGGAGCAGGGGCACTGAAGCTTTCTTT
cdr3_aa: CASSLGSRGTEAFF

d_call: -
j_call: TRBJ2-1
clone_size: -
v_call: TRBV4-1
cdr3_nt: TGCGCCAGCAGCCATCGAGCCGGGGCCGTGGCGGAGCAGTTCTTC
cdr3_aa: CASSHRAGAVAEQFF

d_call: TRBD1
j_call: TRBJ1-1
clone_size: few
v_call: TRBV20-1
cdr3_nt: TGCAGTGCTAGCGGACAGGTCTTGGAAAAAGCTTTCTTT
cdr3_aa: CSASGQVLEKAFF

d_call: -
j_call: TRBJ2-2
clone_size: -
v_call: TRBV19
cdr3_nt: TGTGCCAGTAGTATAATGGCCGGGGAGCTGTTTTTT
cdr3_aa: CASSIMAGELFF

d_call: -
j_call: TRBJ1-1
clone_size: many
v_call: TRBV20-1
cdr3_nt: TGCAGTGCTAGTCGGGGAGCTGAAGCTTTCTTT
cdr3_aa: CSASRGAEAFF